This passage covers 19 T cell receptor beta chains from one sample sequenced in a study of blood T cell repertoires in COVID-19. Data came from immunoSEQ multiplex PCR; TCRdb stores just in-frame clones and leaves some out. The data contain roughly 73,000 clones, about 86% of them singletons. The sequenced sample was peripheral blood. The receptors were gathered from a man in his 70s with active COVID-19.

The rearrangement links TRBV7-2 to TRBJ2-7, with 10 bases that match TRBD2. Trimming cost V 2 bases and J 2 bases; bases outside gene matches: 9. CDR1 and CDR2 from the germline V gene are SGHTA and FQGNSA. The CDR3 extends over 17 amino acids. CDR3 DNA sequence: TGTGCCAGCAGCTTAATGGCTAGCGGGAGCCTGGCCTACGAGCAGTACTTC. As protein: CASSLMASGSLAYEQYF.

The CDR3 DNA sequence: TGTGCCAGCAGTCCCGGGGGACTAGCCTCCAAACGGGATACGCAGTATTTT. As protein: CASSPGGLASKRDTQYF. The chain links TRBV27 to TRBJ2-3; 9 nucleotides line up with TRBD2. J lost 6 bases, V lost 5 bases, and 15 bases had no gene match. The CDR3 has 17 amino acids. Per germline, CDR1 MNHEY and CDR2 SMNVEV (reference sequence).

CDR3 protein: CASSYQTSGRGPTYNEQFF. The CDR3 bases are TGTGCCAGCAGTTACCAAACTAGCGGGAGGGGCCCCACCTACAATGAGCAGTTCTTC. The V gene is TRBV6-2 or TRBV6-3, the J gene TRBJ2-1, with TRBD2 identical over 13 bases. The V segment lost 2 bases and the J segment 2 bases; nucleotides outside the gene matches: 9. This CDR3 is built from 19 residues. Germline CDR1 and CDR2: MNHEY and SVGEGT.

This chain connects TRBV30 to TRBJ1-1; D ambiguous. The V end was cut by 6 bases, the J end by 2 bases, with 13 bases between. CDR1 GTSNPN and CDR2 SVGIG come from the germline V gene (reference sequence). This CDR3 has 13 amino acids. CDR3 sequence (DNA): TGTGCCTGTATCCGGGGAGCCAACACTGAAGCTTTCTTT. Translated, it gives CACIRGANTEAFF.

This chain joins TRBV5-1 and TRBJ2-3, with 7 nucleotides matching TRBD1. The CDR3 contains 18 residues. From germline, CDR1 is SGHRS and CDR2 YFSETQ. With 3 bases clipped from V and 0 bases from J, the junction kept 13 bases outside the gene matches. The CDR3 sequence is CASSSSGTAVTSTDTQYF. The CDR3 DNA reads as TGCGCCAGCAGCTCCTCCGGGACAGCCGTTACTAGCACAGATACGCAGTATTTT. The whole variable domain, filled in from reference TRBV5-1 and TRBJ2-3, reads KAGVTQTPRYLIKTRGQQVTLSCSPISGHRSVSWYQQTPGQGLQFLFEYFSETQRNKGNFPGRFSGRQFSNSRSEMNVSTLELGDSALYLCASSSSGTAVTSTDTQYFGPGTRLTVL.

The chain has TRBV7-2 and TRBJ2-2; 11 nucleotides line up with TRBD2. There are 17 residues in the CDR3. CDR1 SGHTA and CDR2 FQGNSA come from the germline V gene. The J segment lost 5 bases and the V segment lost 0 bases, leaving 5 bases of the junction unmatched. The CDR3 sequence is CASSLAWWTSGTGELFF. The CDR3 DNA reads TGTGCCAGCAGCTTAGCATGGTGGACTAGCGGGACCGGGGAGCTGTTTTTT.

The chain joins TRBV6-2 or TRBV6-3 to TRBJ2-2; the match to TRBD2 covers 7 bases. The CDR3 spans 16 residues. After removal of 0 bases from V and 6 bases from J, the junction contained 7 bases not matched to a gene. Germline V lookup: CDR1 MNHEY, CDR2 SVGEGT. CDR3 sequence: CASSYSRPSGAGELFF. The CDR3 nucleotides are TGTGCCAGCAGTTACTCGAGGCCTAGCGGTGCCGGGGAGCTGTTTTTT.

This chain links TRBV18 with TRBJ1-1, with TRBD1 identical over 8 bases. J lost 1 base, V lost 3 bases, and 1 base had no gene match. This CDR3 has 14 amino acids. Germline values: CDR1 KGHSH, CDR2 LQKENI. The CDR3 coding sequence is TGTGCCAGCTCACCGGGACAGGCGAACACTGAAGCTTTCTTT. Protein: CASSPGQANTEAFF.

This clone was recorded only once. This chain uses TRBV28 with TRBJ1-6, with D maybe TRBD1 (6 bases). V was cut by 3 bases and J by 10 bases, with 16 bases left in between. The V gene's germline CDR1 is MDHEN and CDR2 SYDVKM. The CDR3 covers 15 residues. Here the CDR3 DNA reads TGTGCCAGCAGTTTGGGGGCGGGGGTAAAATCACCCCTCCACTTT. This translates into CASSLGAGVKSPLHF.

The chain's CDR3 is CVVPTVAEAFF. In nucleotides, the CDR3 is TGTGTGGTTCCCACTGTGGCTGAAGCTTTCTTT. J is TRBJ1-1 and V is TRBV28, with D hard to call. Germline CDR1 is MDHEN and CDR2 is SYDVKM. The CDR3 runs 11 residues.

The rearrangement links TRBV13 to TRBJ1-1, with 8 bases matching TRBD1. The germline V gene has CDR1 PRHDT and CDR2 FYEKMQ (reference sequence). The CDR3 spans 13 residues. V lost 3 bases, J lost 4 bases, and 1 base stayed unmatched. As DNA, the CDR3 is TGTGCCAGCAGCTTTACAGGGGGCACTGAAGCTTTCTTT. This encodes CASSFTGGTEAFF.

The V and J genes are TRBV13 and TRBJ2-1; the match to TRBD2 covers 10 bases. The germline V gene encodes CDR1 PRHDT and CDR2 FYEKMQ (reference sequence). The ends lost 5 bases at V and 2 bases at J; junction bases unmatched: 9. The CDR3 runs 17 residues. The CDR3 bases are TGTGCCAGCAGCAACCCCCCCGGGACTAGCGCCTACAATGAGCAGTTCTTC. The encoded protein is CASSNPPGTSAYNEQFF.

This chain connects TRBV5-1 to TRBJ2-2, with 10 bases aligning to TRBD1. The CDR3 covers 15 residues. Germline CDR1 and CDR2: SGHRS and YFSETQ. The ends lost 4 bases at V and 4 bases at J; junction bases unmatched: 4. CDR3 sequence reads: CASSRDRGLTGELFF. Written as DNA, the CDR3 is TGCGCCAGCAGCCGGGACAGGGGTCTCACCGGGGAGCTGTTTTTT. Full variable domain (missing parts from reference TRBV5-1 and TRBJ2-2): KAGVTQTPRYLIKTRGQQVTLSCSPISGHRSVSWYQQTPGQGLQFLFEYFSETQRNKGNFPGRFSGRQFSNSRSEMNVSTLELGDSALYLCASSRDRGLTGELFFGEGSRLTVL.

This clone is deemed large. The J gene is TRBJ2-7, the V gene TRBV28; TRBD1 might be the D (5 bases). The CDR3 consists of 13 residues. Germline CDR1 reads MDHEN; CDR2 reads SYDVKM. V lost 6 bases and J lost 4, with 13 bases in between. The CDR3 bases are TGTGCCAGCAGAGGACACGAAAGTTACGAGCAGTACTTC. It is translated as CASRGHESYEQYF.

In the case of this clone: Other DNA sequences within the sample encode an identical CDR3. The chain carries TRBV7-2 and TRBJ1-5; no firm D call. Germline CDR1 reads SGHTA; CDR2 reads FQGNSA. Between the trimmed V and J ends, which lost 5 bases and 2 bases, there was a span of 10 bases. The CDR3 runs to 14 residues. The CDR3, as DNA: TGTGCCAGCAGCCGCTCGGGAGGCAATCAGCCCCAGCATTTT. This translates into CASSRSGGNQPQHF. Filled out from reference TRBV7-2 and TRBJ1-5, the complete variable domain reads GAGVSQSPSNKVTEKGKDVELRCDPISGHTALYWYRQSLGQGLEFLIYFQGNSAPDKSGLPSDRFSAERTGGSVSTLTIQRTQQEDSAVYLCASSRSGGNQPQHFGDGTRLSIL.

V usage is TRBV7-9 and J usage is TRBJ2-7, with TRBD1 matching 7 bases. The germline CDR1 and CDR2 sequences are SEHNR and FQNEAQ (reference sequence). The CDR3 is 13 residues long. V was clipped by 5 bases and J by 5 bases; unmatched bases: 6. The CDR3: CASSIGTANEQYF. In DNA, the CDR3 is TGTGCCAGCAGCATTGGGACAGCTAACGAGCAGTACTTC.

V is TRBV11-2 and J is TRBJ2-7; TRBD2 matches at 8 bases. Germline V gene lookup returns CDR1 SGHAT and CDR2 FQNNGV. J gave up 6 bases and V 5 bases, and 12 bases lay outside the gene matches. The CDR3 runs 15 residues. The CDR3 nucleotides are TGTGCCAGCAGCGGACCAAGCGGGAGCGGGGTCGAGCAGTACTTC. Protein sequence: CASSGPSGSGVEQYF.

This chain joins TRBV2 and TRBJ1-2, with TRBD1 identical over 7 bases. Germline trimming cut 6 bases from V and 2 bases from J; bases unmatched to any gene: 6. The CDR3 length is 14 residues. The germline CDR1 and CDR2 sequences are SNHLY and FYNNEI. DNA of the CDR3: TGTGCCAGCAGCCCTCAGGGACAGAACTATGGCTACACCTTC. Protein: CASSPQGQNYGYTF. Combining the CDR3 with reference TRBV2 and TRBJ1-2 gives the whole variable domain EPEVTQTPSHQVTQMGQEVILRCVPISNHLYFYWYRQILGQKVEFLVSFYNNEISEKSEIFDDQFSVERPDGSNFTLKIRSTKLEDSAMYFCASSPQGQNYGYTFGSGTRLTVV.

This clone was counted a few times. The chain carries TRBV12-5 and TRBJ1-2; perhaps TRBD1 as D (6 bases). Trimming pared 3 bases from V and 8 bases from J, leaving 19 bases between. From germline, CDR1 is LGHNT and CDR2 FRNRAP. The CDR3 is made up of 15 amino acids. The CDR3 here is CASGFWTEGSRGYTF. The CDR3 region has the DNA TGTGCTAGTGGTTTTTGGACAGAAGGGTCGAGAGGCTACACCTTC.